This is a list of T cell receptor beta chains from one sample in a study of post-analysis software for immune sequencing data. Via MiXCR, TCRdb re-called the PCR reads, giving one row per CDR3 protein. The sample consists of fewer than 850,000 distinct CDR3 sequences, 25% to 30% of them appearing once. Sequencing was performed on blood. Receptor source: a girl between 10 and 17 years old with multiple sclerosis. Each CDR3 is given with its conserved first and last residue. D genes are given only for firm matches. Clone size is shown for a subset of rows, as once, few, many or a class of expanded clone.

D: NA; length: 14; V: TRBV20-1; size: NA; J: TRBJ2-7; DNA: TGCAGTGCTAGAGATCGGGGGCACTCCTACGAGCAGTACTTC; CDR3: CSARDRGHSYEQYF
D: NA; length: 12; V: TRBV5-5; size: NA; J: TRBJ2-1; DNA: TGTGGCAGCAGCAACGGGCTAGGTGAGCAGTTCTTC; CDR3: CGSSNGLGEQFF
D: NA; length: 11; V: TRBV5-6; size: NA; J: TRBJ2-7; DNA: TGTGTCAGCAGCTTCTCCGACGAGCAGTACTTC; CDR3: CVSSFSDEQYF
D: TRBD2; length: 14; V: TRBV27; size: NA; J: TRBJ2-4; DNA: TGTGCCAGCAGTGGAAGGCTAGCGGAAAACATTCAGTACTTC; CDR3: CASSGRLAENIQYF
D: TRBD2; length: 16; V: TRBV7-8; size: few; J: TRBJ2-7; DNA: TGTGCCAGCAGCCCCCGGTGGTCTAGCGGTTCCTACGAGCAGTACTTC; CDR3: CASSPRWSSGSYEQYF
D: TRBD2; length: 18; V: TRBV29-1; size: many; J: TRBJ2-7; DNA: TGCAGCGTTGAAGATGCGGGACTAGCGGGAGGTCCTTCCTACGAGCAGTACTTC; CDR3: CSVEDAGLAGGPSYEQYF
D: NA; length: 16; V: TRBV7-9; size: few; J: TRBJ2-1; DNA: TGTGCCAGCAGTCAGGCCCCAGCGCCAAGATACAATGAGCAGTTCTTC; CDR3: CASSQAPAPRYNEQFF
D: NA; length: 15; V: TRBV29-1; size: NA; J: TRBJ2-5; DNA: TGCATCGTTGAAGTATTGTCGGGCGGACTGGATGAGCAGTACTTC; CDR3: CIVEVLSGGLDEQYF
D: NA; length: 14; V: TRBV28; size: NA; J: TRBJ1-6; DNA: TGTGCCAGCAACCCAGGGACTAGGGGTTCACCCCTCCACTTT; CDR3: CASNPGTRGSPLHF
D: NA; length: 14; V: TRBV15; size: few; J: TRBJ2-3; DNA: TGTGCCACCAGCAGAGAGCCAGCGGGAGATACGCAGTATTTT; CDR3: CATSREPAGDTQYF
D: TRBD1; length: 17; V: TRBV18; size: NA; J: TRBJ2-1; DNA: TGTGCCAGCATAAAATCCTCCGGGACAGGATCCTACAATGAGCAGTTCTTC; CDR3: CASIKSSGTGSYNEQFF
D: TRBD1; length: 15; V: TRBV20-1; size: few; J: TRBJ2-3; DNA: TGCAGTGCCGTGGACAGGGGTCGAGGCAGGGATACGCAGTATTTT; CDR3: CSAVDRGRGRDTQYF
D: NA; length: 13; V: TRBV7-9; size: NA; J: TRBJ2-1; DNA: TGTGCCAGCAGCTTAGCGAGAAACGCTGAGCAGTTCTTC; CDR3: CASSLARNAEQFF